This TCR beta chain was identified in a study of T cell changes during pregnancy in multiple sclerosis. V lost 9 bases, J lost 4 bases, and 19 bases stayed unmatched. The CDR3 length is 18 residues. Germline CDR1 SNHLY, CDR2 FYNNEI. The assay was immunoSEQ multiplex PCR, and TCRdb's table has in-frame clones only and misses some. The data hold about 26,000 clones, with approximately 92% observed a single time. The J gene is TRBJ2-7, the V gene TRBV2; the match to TRBD2 covers 12 bases. This receptor was identified in a female donor with multiple sclerosis, enrolled in a pregnancy study. The sequences come from CD8+ T cells from peripheral blood mononuclear cells, collected in the second trimester of pregnancy. CDR3 nucleotides: TGTGCCAGTACCCAGGGTATGCTAGCGGGAGGGTTGGAGTACGAGCAGTACTTC. Translated, it gives CASTQGMLAGGLEYEQYF.